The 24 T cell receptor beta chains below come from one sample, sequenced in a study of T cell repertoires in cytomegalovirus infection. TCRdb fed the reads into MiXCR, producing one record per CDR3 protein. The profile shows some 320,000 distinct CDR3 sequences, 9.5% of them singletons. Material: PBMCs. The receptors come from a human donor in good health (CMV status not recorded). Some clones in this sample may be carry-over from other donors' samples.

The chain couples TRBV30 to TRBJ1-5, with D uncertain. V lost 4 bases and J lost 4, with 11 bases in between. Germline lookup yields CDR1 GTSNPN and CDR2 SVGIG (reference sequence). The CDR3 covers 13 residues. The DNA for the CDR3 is TGTGCCTGGACGGGCGGGAATAATCAGCCCCAGCATTTT. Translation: CAWTGGNNQPQHF.

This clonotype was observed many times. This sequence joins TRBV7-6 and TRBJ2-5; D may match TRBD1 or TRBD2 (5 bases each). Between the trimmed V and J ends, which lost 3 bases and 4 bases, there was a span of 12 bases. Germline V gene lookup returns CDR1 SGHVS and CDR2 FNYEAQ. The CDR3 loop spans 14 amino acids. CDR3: CASSLGTARETQYF. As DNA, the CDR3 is TGTGCCAGCAGCTTGGGGACCGCGAGAGAGACCCAGTACTTC. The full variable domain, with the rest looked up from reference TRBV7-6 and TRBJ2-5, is GAGVSQSPRYKVTKRGQDVALRCDPISGHVSLYWYRQALGQGPEFLTYFNYEAQQDKSGLPNDRFSAERPEGSISTLTIQRTEQRDSAMYRCASSLGTARETQYFGPGTRLLVL.

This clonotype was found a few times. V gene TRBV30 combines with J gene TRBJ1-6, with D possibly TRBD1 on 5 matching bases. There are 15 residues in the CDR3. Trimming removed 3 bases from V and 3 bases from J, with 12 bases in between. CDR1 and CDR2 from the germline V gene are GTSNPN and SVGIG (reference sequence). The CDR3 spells CAWSFRDLYNSPLHF. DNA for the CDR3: TGTGCCTGGAGCTTCAGGGACCTCTATAATTCACCCCTCCACTTT.

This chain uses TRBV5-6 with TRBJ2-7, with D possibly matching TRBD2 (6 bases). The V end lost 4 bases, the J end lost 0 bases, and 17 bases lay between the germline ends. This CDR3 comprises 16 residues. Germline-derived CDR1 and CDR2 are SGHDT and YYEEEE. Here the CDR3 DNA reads TGTGCCAGCAGCCCCAAATGGGTAGCGGCCTCCTACGAGCAGTACTTC. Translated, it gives CASSPKWVAASYEQYF.

CDR3 nucleotides: TGTGCCAGCAGTTTTACATCTTCCTACGAGCAGTACTTC. It translates to CASSFTSSYEQYF. This chain joins TRBV12-3 or TRBV12-4 and TRBJ2-7; no definite D call. The V and J ends lost 3 bases and 1 base respectively, with 7 bases between them. The length of the CDR3 is 13 residues.

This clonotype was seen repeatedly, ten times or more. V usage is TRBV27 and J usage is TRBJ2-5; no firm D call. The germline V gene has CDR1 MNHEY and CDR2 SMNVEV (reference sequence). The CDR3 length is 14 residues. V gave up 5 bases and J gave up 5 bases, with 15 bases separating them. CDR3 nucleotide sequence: TGTGCCAGCAGTCTCCGGATGACTCTGGAGACCCAGTACTTC. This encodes CASSLRMTLETQYF.

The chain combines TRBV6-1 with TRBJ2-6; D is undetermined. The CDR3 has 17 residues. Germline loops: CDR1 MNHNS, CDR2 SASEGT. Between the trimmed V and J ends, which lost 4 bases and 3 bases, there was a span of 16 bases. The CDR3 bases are TGTGCCAGCAGTGTTGTGGTTAAATTGGGTGGGGCCAACGTCCTGACTTTC. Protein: CASSVVVKLGGANVLTF.

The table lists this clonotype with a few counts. CDR3 sequence (DNA): TGTGCCAGTAGTATACAGGGGGCTGTCGGGGAGCTGTTTTTT. Translation gives CASSIQGAVGELFF. The chain combines TRBV19 with TRBJ2-2, with 8 positions matching TRBD1. J was trimmed by 7 bases and V by 2 bases; bases with no gene match: 3. CDR3 length: 14 residues. Per the germline V gene, CDR1 is LNHDA and CDR2 is SQIVND (reference sequence). The whole variable domain, remainder taken from reference TRBV19 and TRBJ2-2, is DGGITQSPKYLFRKEGQNVTLSCEQNLNHDAMYWYRQDPGQGLRLIYYSQIVNDFQKGDIAEGYSVSREKKESFPLTVTSAQKNPTAFYLCASSIQGAVGELFFGEGSRLTVL.

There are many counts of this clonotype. CDR3: CASSYWTSRGDTQYF. In nucleotides, the CDR3 is TGTGCCAGCAGTTACTGGACTAGCCGGGGAGATACGCAGTATTTT. The gene calls are TRBV6-5 and TRBJ2-3; 8 bases fit TRBD2. J gave up 5 bases and V 1 base, and 5 bases lay outside the gene matches. Germline lookup yields CDR1 MNHEY and CDR2 SVGAGI. This CDR3 is built from 15 residues.

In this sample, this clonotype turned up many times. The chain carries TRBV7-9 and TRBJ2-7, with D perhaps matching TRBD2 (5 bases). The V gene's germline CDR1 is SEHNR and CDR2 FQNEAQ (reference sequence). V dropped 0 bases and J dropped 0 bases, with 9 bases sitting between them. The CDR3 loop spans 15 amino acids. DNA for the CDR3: TGTGCCAGCAGCTTAGCGGGAGCCAGCTCCTACGAGCAGTACTTC. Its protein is CASSLAGASSYEQYF.

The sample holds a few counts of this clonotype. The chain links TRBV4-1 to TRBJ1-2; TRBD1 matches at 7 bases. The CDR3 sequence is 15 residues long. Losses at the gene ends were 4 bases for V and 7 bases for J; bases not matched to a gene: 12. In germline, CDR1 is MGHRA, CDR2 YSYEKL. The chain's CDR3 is CASSPTIDRERGYTF. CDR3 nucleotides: TGCGCCAGCAGCCCGACCATCGACAGGGAACGTGGCTACACCTTC.

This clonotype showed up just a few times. The CDR3 region is CASSLERGVVAGYTF. The CDR3 DNA reads as TGTGCCAGCAGCTTGGAAAGGGGGGTCGTCGCTGGCTACACCTTC. The chain joins TRBV28 to TRBJ1-2; D may be TRBD1 (6 bases). The germline CDR1 and CDR2 sequences are MDHEN and SYDVKM. With 6 bases removed from V and 7 bases from J, the gap between germline ends came to 21 bases. There are 15 residues in the CDR3.

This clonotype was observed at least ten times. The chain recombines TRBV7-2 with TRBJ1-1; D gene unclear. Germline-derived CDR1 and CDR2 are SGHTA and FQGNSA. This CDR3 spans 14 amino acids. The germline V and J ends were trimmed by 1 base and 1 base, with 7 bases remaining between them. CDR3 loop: CASSLGRANTEAFF. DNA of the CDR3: TGTGCCAGCAGCTTAGGCCGGGCGAACACTGAAGCTTTCTTT. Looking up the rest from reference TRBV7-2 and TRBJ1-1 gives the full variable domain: GAGVSQSPSNKVTEKGKDVELRCDPISGHTALYWYRQSLGQGLEFLIYFQGNSAPDKSGLPSDRFSAERTGGSVSTLTIQRTQQEDSAVYLCASSLGRANTEAFFGQGTRLTVV.

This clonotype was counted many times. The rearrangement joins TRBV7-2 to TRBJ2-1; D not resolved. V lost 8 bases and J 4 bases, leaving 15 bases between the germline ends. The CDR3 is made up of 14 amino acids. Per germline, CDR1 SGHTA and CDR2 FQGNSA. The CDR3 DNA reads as TGTGCCAGCCGGACCGGGCAGAAATACAATGAGCAGTTCTTC. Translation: CASRTGQKYNEQFF.

CDR3 residues: CASSFNRGDNSPLHF. The CDR3, as DNA: TGTGCCAGCAGCTTTAACAGGGGGGATAATTCACCCCTCCACTTT. The chain joins TRBV11-2 to TRBJ1-6, with 8 bases identical to TRBD1. This CDR3 is built from 15 residues. CDR1 and CDR2 from the germline V gene are SGHAT and FQNNGV. Unmatched junction bases numbered 3, after V lost 3 bases and J lost 5 bases.

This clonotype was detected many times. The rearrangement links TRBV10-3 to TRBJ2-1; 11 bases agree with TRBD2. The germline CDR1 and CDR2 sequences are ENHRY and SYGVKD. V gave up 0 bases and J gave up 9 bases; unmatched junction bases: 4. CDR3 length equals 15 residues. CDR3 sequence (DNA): TGTGCCATCAGTGAGTCTAGCGGGGGGGCAGCTGAGCAGTTCTTC. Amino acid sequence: CAISESSGGAAEQFF.

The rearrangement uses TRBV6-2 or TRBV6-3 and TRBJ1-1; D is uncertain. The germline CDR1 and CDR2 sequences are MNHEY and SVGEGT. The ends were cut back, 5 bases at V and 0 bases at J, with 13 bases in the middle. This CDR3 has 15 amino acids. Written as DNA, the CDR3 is TGTGCCAGCAGTGGATCTGTTGCGGTGAACACTGAAGCTTTCTTT. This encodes CASSGSVAVNTEAFF.

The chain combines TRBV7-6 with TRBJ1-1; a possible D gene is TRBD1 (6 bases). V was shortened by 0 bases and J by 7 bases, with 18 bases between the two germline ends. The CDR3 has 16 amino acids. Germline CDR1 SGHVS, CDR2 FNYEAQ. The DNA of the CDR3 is TGTGCCAGCAGCTTAGCGCCGGACAGTCGAAGTGGTGAAGCTTTCTTT. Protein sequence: CASSLAPDSRSGEAFF.

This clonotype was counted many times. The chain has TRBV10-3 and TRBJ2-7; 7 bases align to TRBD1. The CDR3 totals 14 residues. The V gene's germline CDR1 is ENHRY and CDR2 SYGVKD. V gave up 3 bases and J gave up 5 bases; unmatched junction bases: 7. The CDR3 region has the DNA TGTGCCATCAGTGACGAAGGGGGCTGGGACGAGCAGTACTTC. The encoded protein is CAISDEGGWDEQYF.

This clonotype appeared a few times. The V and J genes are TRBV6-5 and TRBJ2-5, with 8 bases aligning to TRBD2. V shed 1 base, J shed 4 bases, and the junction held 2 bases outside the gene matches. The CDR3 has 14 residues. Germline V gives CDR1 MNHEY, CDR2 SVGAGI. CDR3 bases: TGTGCCAGCAGTTACTTGGCGGGGGGAGAGACCCAGTACTTC. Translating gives CASSYLAGGETQYF.

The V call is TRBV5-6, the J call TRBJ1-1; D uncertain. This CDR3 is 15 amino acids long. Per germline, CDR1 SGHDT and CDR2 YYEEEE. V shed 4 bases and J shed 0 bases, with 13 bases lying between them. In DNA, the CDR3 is TGTGCCAGCAGCCATCTCCGGGTCTTGAACACTGAAGCTTTCTTT. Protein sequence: CASSHLRVLNTEAFF.

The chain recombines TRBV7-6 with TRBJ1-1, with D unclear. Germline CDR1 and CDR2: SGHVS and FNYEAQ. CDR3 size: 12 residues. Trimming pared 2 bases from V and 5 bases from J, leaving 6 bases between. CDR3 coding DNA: TGTGCCAGCAGCTTAACGCTGACTGAAGCTTTCTTT. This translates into CASSLTLTEAFF.

The chain's CDR3 is CALDTDLYEQYF. CDR3 bases: TGTGCCCTGGACACTGATCTCTACGAGCAGTACTTC. The V gene is TRBV30, the J gene TRBJ2-7; D perhaps matches TRBD1 (5 bases). CDR3 length: 12 residues. Trimming shortened V by 8 bases and J by 3 bases, and 14 bases separated the two germline ends. Germline loops: CDR1 GTSNPN, CDR2 SVGIG (reference sequence).

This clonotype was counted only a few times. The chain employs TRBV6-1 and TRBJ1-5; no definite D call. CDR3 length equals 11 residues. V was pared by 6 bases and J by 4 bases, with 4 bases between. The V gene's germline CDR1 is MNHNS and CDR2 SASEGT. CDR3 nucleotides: TGTGCCAGCAGGACAAATCAGCCCCAGCATTTT. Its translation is CASRTNQPQHF.